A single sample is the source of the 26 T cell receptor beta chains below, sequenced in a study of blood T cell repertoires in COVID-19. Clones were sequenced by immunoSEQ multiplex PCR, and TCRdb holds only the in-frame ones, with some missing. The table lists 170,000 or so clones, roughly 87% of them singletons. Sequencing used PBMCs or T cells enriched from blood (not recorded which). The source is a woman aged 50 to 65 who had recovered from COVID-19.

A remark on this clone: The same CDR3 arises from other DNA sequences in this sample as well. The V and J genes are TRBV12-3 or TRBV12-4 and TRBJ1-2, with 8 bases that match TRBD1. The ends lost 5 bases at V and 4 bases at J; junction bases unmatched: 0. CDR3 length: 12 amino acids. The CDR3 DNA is TGTGCCAGCAGTACAGGGGGCTATGGCTACACCTTC. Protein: CASSTGGYGYTF.

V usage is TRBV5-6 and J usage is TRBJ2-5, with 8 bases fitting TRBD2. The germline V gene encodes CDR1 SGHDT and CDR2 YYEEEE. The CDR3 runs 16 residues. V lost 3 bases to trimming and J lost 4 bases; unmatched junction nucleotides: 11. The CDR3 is CASSYPSGTRAETQYF. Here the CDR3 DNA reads TGTGCCAGCAGCTACCCATCCGGGACTAGGGCAGAGACCCAGTACTTC.

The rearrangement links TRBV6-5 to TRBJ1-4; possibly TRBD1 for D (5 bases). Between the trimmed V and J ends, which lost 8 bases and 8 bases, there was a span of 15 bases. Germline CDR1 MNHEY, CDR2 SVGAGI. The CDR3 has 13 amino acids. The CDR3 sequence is CASGRRGEEKLFF. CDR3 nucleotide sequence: TGTGCCAGCGGGAGGAGGGGAGAGGAAAAACTGTTTTTT.

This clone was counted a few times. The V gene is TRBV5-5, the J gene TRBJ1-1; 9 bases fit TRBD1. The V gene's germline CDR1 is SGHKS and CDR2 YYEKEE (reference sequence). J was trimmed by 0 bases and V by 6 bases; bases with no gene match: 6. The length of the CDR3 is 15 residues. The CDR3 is CASIKQGALNTEAFF. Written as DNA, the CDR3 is TGTGCCAGCATTAAACAGGGGGCCCTGAACACTGAAGCTTTCTTT. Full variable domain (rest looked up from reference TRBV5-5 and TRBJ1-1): DAGVTQSPTHLIKTRGQQVTLRCSPISGHKSVSWYQQVLGQGPQFIFQYYEKEERGRGNFPDRFSARQFPNYSSELNVNALLLGDSALYLCASIKQGALNTEAFFGQGTRLTVV.

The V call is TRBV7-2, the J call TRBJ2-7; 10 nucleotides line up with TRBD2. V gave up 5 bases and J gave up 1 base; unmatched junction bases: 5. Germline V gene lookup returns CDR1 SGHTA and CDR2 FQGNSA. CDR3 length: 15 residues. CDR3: CASSRTSGSSYEQYF. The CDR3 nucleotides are TGTGCCAGCAGCCGGACTAGCGGAAGTTCCTACGAGCAGTACTTC. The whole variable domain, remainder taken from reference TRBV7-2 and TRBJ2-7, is GAGVSQSPSNKVTEKGKDVELRCDPISGHTALYWYRQSLGQGLEFLIYFQGNSAPDKSGLPSDRFSAERTGGSVSTLTIQRTQQEDSAVYLCASSRTSGSSYEQYFGPGTRLTVT.

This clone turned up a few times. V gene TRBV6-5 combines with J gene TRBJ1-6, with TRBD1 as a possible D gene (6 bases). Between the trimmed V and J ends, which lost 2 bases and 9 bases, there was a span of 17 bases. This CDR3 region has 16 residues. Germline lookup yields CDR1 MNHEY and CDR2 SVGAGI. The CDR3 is CASSYTIQGVGSPLHF. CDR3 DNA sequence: TGTGCCAGCAGTTACACAATACAGGGAGTAGGTTCACCCCTCCACTTT.

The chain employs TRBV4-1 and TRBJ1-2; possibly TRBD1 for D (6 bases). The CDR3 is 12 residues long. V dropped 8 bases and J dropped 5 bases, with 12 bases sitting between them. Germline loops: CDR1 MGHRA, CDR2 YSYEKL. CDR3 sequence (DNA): TGCGCCAGCGGCGACAGGACATATGGCTACACCTTC. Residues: CASGDRTYGYTF.

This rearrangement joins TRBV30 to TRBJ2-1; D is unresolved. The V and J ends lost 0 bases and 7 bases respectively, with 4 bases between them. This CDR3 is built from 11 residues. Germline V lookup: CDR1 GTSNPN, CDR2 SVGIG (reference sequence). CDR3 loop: CAWSVQNEQFF. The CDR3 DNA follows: TGTGCCTGGAGTGTACAGAATGAGCAGTTCTTC.

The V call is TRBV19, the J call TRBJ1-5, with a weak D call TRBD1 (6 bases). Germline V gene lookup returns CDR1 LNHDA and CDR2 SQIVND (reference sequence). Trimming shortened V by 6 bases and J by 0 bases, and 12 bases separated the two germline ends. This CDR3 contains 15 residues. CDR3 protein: CASSGQPYSNQPQHF. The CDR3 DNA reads TGTGCCAGTAGCGGACAGCCCTATAGCAATCAGCCCCAGCATTTT.

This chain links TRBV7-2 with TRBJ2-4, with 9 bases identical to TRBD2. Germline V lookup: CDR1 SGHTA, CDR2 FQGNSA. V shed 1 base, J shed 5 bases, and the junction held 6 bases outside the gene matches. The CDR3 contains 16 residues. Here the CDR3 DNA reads TGTGCCAGCAGCTTAGGGGTTAGCGGGAGTCAAAACATTCAGTACTTC. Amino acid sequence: CASSLGVSGSQNIQYF. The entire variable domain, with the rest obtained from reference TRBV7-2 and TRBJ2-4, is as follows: GAGVSQSPSNKVTEKGKDVELRCDPISGHTALYWYRQSLGQGLEFLIYFQGNSAPDKSGLPSDRFSAERTGGSVSTLTIQRTQQEDSAVYLCASSLGVSGSQNIQYFGAGTRLSVL.

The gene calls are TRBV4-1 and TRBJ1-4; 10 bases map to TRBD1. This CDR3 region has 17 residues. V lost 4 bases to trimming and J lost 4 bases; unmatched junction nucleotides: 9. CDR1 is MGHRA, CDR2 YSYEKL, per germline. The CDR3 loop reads CASSRSGTGEVNEKLFF. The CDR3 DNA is TGCGCCAGCAGCCGATCCGGGACAGGGGAGGTTAATGAAAAACTGTTTTTT.

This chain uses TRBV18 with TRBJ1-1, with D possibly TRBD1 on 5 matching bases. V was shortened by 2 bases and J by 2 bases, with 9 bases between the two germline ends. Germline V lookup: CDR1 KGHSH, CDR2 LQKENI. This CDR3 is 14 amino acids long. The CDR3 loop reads CASSPVTGNTEAFF. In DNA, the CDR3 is TGTGCCAGCTCACCAGTCACAGGAAACACTGAAGCTTTCTTT.

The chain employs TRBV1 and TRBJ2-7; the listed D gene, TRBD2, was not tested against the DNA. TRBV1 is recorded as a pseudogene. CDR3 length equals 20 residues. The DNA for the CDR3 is TGCACCAGCAGCCAACATAAGCCGGGACTAGCGGGAGGGCCAACGAACGAGCAGTACTTC. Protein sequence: CTSSQHKPGLAGGPTNEQYF.

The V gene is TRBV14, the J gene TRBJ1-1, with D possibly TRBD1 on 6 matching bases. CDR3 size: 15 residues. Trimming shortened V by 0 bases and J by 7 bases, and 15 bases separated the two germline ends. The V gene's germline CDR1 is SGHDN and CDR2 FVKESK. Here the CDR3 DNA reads TGTGCCAGCAGCCAAGAGCTGCCGGGACAAAGTGAAGCTTTCTTT. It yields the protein CASSQELPGQSEAFF.

The CDR3: CASSRTGSGNEKLFF. The DNA of the CDR3 is TGTGCCAGCAGTCGTACGGGATCTGGGAATGAAAAACTGTTTTTT. The gene calls are TRBV6-5 and TRBJ1-4; D gene ambiguous. Trimming removed 5 bases at V and 5 bases at J, with 15 bases between. Germline V gene data show CDR1 as MNHEY and CDR2 as SVGAGI. CDR3 length: 15 amino acids.

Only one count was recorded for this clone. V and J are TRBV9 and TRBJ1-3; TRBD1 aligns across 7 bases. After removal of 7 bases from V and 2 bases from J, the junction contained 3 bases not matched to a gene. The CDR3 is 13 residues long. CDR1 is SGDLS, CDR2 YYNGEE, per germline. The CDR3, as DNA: TGTGCCAGCGGGGGACAGACTGGAAACACCATATATTTT. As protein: CASGGQTGNTIYF.

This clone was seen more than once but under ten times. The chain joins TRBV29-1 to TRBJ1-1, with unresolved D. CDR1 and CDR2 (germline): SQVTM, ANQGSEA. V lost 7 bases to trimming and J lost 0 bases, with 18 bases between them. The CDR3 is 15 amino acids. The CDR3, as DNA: TGCAGCGGCCTTACACTATTAGGTATGAACACTGAAGCTTTCTTT. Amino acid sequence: CSGLTLLGMNTEAFF. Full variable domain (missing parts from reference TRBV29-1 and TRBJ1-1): SAVISQKPSRDICQRGTSLTIQCQVDSQVTMMFWYRQQPGQSLTLIATANQGSEATYESGFVIDKFPISRPNLTFSTLTVSNMSPEDSSIYLCSGLTLLGMNTEAFFGQGTRLTVV.

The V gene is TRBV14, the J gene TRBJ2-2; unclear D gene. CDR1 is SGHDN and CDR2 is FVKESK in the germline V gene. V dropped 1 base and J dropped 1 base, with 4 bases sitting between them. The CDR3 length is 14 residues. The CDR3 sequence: CASSQVGNTGELFF. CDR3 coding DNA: TGTGCCAGCAGCCAAGTCGGGAACACCGGGGAGCTGTTTTTT.

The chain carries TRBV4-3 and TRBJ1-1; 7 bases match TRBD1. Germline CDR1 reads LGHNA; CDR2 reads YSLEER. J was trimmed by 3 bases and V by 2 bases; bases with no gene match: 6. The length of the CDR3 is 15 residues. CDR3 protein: CASSQNRGRYTEAFF. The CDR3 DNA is TGCGCCAGCAGCCAAAACAGGGGTAGGTACACTGAAGCTTTCTTT.

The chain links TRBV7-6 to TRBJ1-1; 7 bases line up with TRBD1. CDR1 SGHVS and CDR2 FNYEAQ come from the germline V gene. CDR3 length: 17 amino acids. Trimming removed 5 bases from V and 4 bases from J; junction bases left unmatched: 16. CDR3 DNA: TGTGCCAGCAGCCGCACCTGGGGACAGAGTGGGTCCACTGAAGCTTTCTTT. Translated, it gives CASSRTWGQSGSTEAFF. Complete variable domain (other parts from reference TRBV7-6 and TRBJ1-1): GAGVSQSPRYKVTKRGQDVALRCDPISGHVSLYWYRQALGQGPEFLTYFNYEAQQDKSGLPNDRFSAERPEGSISTLTIQRTEQRDSAMYRCASSRTWGQSGSTEAFFGQGTRLTVV.

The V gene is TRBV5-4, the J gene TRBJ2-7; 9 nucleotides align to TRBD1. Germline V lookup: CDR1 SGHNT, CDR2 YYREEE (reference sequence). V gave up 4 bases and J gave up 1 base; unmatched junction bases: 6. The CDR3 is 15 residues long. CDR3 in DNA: TGTGCCAGCAGCGGGACAGGGAAGCTTTCCTACGAGCAGTACTTC. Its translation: CASSGTGKLSYEQYF.

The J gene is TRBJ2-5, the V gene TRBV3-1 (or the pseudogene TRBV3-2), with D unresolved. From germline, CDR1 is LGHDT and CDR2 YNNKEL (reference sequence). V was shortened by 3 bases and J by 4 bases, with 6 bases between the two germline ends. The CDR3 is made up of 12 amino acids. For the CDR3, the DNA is TGTGCCAGCAGCCAGTACGGAGAGACCCAGTACTTC. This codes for CASSQYGETQYF.

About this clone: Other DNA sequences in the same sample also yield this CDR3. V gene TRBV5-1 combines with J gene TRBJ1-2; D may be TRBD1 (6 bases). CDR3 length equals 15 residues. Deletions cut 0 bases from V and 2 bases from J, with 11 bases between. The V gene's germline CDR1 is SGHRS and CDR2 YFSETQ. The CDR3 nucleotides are TGCGCCAGCAGCTTGGGGACAGCAACAAACTATGGCTACACCTTC. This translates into CASSLGTATNYGYTF.

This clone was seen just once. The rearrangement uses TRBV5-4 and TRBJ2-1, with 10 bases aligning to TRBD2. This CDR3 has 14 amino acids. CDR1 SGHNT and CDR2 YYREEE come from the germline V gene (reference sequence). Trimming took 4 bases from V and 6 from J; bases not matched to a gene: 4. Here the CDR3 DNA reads TGTGCCAGCAGCCTAGCGGGAGTAGGCAATGAGCAGTTCTTC. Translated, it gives CASSLAGVGNEQFF.

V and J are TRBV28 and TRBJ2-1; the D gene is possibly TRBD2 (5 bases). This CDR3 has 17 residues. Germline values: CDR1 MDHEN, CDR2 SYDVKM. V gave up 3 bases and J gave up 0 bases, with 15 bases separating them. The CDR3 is CASSFVGLTYSYNEQFF. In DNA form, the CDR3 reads TGTGCCAGCAGTTTTGTCGGACTGACTTACTCCTACAATGAGCAGTTCTTC.

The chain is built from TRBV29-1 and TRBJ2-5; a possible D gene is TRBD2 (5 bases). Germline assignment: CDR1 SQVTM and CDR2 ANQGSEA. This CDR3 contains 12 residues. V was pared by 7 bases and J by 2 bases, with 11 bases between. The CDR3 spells CSDRGPQETQYF. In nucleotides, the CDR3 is TGCAGCGACCGAGGGCCTCAAGAGACCCAGTACTTC.